Here is one T cell receptor beta chain with its context. The target of this receptor is not known. This sample was taken from a study of monozygotic twins with inflammatory bowel disease (dated by TCRdb to between 2017 and 2020). With respect to the entire study: The full study comprised some 30 monozygotic twin pairs: nine German pairs (four IBD-concordant, five IBD-discordant) and 19 IBD-discordant Danish pairs. Within discordant pairs, disease-associated traits were sought mainly by comparing IBD patients with their genetically identical healthy co-twins. Each individual had, on average, about 151 000 unique TCRalpha sequences and 181 000 unique TCRbeta sequences available for analysis. General study outcomes and caveats: The results gave no support for a single strong signal or clonotype linked to IBD. No difference in repertoire similarity was observed between concordant and discordant twins, possibly owing to limited statistical power. IBD patients had lower TCRbeta repertoire diversity, measured by the inverse Simpson index, than their healthy co-twins. The analysis was unable to tell different T cell subtypes apart. Because patients were on differing immunosuppressive treatments, the repertoires may have picked up extra background noise and inter-individual variability. Compared with healthy twins, IBD patients had fewer clonotypes in common with other individuals, a difference most pronounced in patients showing signs of disease activity.

From each donor, a roughly 2.7 ml peripheral blood sample was collected into PAXgene tubes and stored at -80 degrees C. Without any T cell sorting, total RNA was extracted from whole blood using the PAXgene blood miRNA kit on an automated QIAcube. Peripheral blood from monozygotic twin pairs, either concordant or discordant for inflammatory bowel disease, underwent deep TCRalpha and TCRbeta repertoire profiling that used unique molecular barcoding. Smoking habits were recorded for all twin pairs, and each individual was classified as a current, former or never smoker. The library was generated by 5' RACE. The input for every TCR library was 3,500 to 4,000 ng of total RNA. cDNA was synthesized with SMARTScribe reverse transcriptase in eight separate reactions per sample. Unique molecular identifiers containing a 6-nucleotide sample barcode were introduced through template switching during cDNA synthesis. Amplification of TCRalpha and TCRbeta cDNA involved two nested PCRs of 16 and 9 cycles, and each PCR was followed by bead purification. Before amplification, the cDNA was treated with uracil DNA-glycosylase and purified using the QIAquick PCR purification kit. The second PCR added Illumina TruSeq-compatible adapters along with sample-specific barcodes. TapeStation and Qubit were used to check library quality and concentration, and roughly 4.6 ng of each library was pooled. Pooled libraries were sequenced on an Illumina HiSeq2500 single-index Rapid Run with 2 x 100 bp reads and custom sequencing primers. In the authors' own workflow: UMI-based consensus assembly with MiGEC version 1.2.6 was used to correct PCR and sequencing errors. MiXCR version 2.1.1 was used for V(D)J alignment, clonotype assembly and CDR3 extraction. To normalise gene usage, clonotype sharing and MAIT/NKT TCR abundance, the analysis used the top 1000, 10 000 and 20 000 clonotypes per sample. Diversity was computed as the inverse Simpson index with the vegan R package after downsampling to 27 000 UMIs. Paired Mann-Whitney U tests were applied to discordant twin pairs, with Benjamini-Hochberg correction for multiple testing. TCRdb reprocessed the reads, and each CDR3 protein sequence is entered once, without DNA. The V and J calls were determined by TCRdb, not by the authors. The table for this sample records 300,000 to 400,000 distinct CDR3 sequences. The top ten hold 2.6% of the sample.

Taken from the germline V gene, the CDR1 and CDR2 loops are KGHDR and SFDVKD. Measured from the cysteine to the phenylalanine, the CDR3 is 16 residues long. No DNA is recorded. The sample comprised blood. Recombination joined TRBV24-1 with TRBJ2-6; there is no DNA to check the TCRdb D call of TRBD1. This TCR derives from a human donor with ulcerative colitis or Crohn's disease, or a healthy co-twin of an affected twin (not recorded which). The CDR3 in this case is CATSSSGVSGANVLTF.